This T cell receptor (beta chain) was obtained from a study of OX40 agonist ivuxolimab in advanced cancers. Study overall: Of the patients, three showed partial responses, one with hepatocellular carcinoma and two with cutaneous melanoma.

Per the germline V gene, CDR1 is SGHRS and CDR2 is YFSETQ. Trimming at V came to 7 bases and at J to 0 bases, leaving 15 bases not matched to a gene. The CDR3 is 19 amino acids. Assay: immunoSEQ multiplex PCR; the TCRdb copy retains only in-frame clones and omits some. The profile shows around 90,000 clones, about 90% of them singletons. The input for sequencing was CD4+ or CD8+ T cells sorted from blood, taken in a trial of the OX40 agonist ivuxolimab. The rearrangement links TRBV5-1 to TRBJ1-4, with 10 bases fitting TRBD1. The sequence was obtained from an adult with an advanced solid tumor such as melanoma, head and neck, liver or kidney cancer. The CDR3 DNA reads as TGCGCCAGCTCTCCAAGGGGGACAGGGGCCCCCACAACTAATGAAAAACTGTTTTTT. Amino acid sequence: CASSPRGTGAPTTNEKLFF.